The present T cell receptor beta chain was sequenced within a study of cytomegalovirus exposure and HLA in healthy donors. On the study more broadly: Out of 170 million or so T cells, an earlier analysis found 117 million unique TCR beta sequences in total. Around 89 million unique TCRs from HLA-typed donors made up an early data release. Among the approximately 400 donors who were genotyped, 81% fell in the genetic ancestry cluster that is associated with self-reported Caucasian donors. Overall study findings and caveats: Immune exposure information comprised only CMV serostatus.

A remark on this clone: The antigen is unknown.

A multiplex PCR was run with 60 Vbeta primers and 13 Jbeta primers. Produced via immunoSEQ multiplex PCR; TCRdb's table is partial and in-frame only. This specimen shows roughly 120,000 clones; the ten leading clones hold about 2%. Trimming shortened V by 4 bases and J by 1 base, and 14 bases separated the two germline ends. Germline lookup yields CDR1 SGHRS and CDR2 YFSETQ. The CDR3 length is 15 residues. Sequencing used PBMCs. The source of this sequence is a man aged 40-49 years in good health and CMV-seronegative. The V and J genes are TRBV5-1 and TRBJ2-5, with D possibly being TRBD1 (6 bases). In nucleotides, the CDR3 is TGCGCCAGCAGCCAACAGGGAGTAACCCAAGAGACCCAGTACTTC. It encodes CASSQQGVTQETQYF.